The 16 T cell receptor beta chains given below trace back to one sample, sequenced in a study of a mutant IDH1 vaccine in newly diagnosed glioma. As to time point: week 5, during vaccination. Vaccination used 300 ug of mutant IDH1 20-mer peptide per dose, with topical imiquimod. Antigen specificity for these receptors is unknown. Libraries were prepared by immunoSEQ multiplex PCR; TCRdb keeps only in-frame clonotypes and omits some of them. The sample has 30,000 to 45,000 clones, just over 90% seen once. The sample in question was PBMCs, obtained from a glioma patient whose treatment included an IDH1 peptide vaccine. The source is a man between 50 and 59 years old with glioma.

This rearrangement joins TRBV28 to TRBJ1-1; maybe TRBD1 (6 bases). The CDR3 extends over 12 amino acids. Trimming left V 5 bases short and J 7 bases short, with 11 bases between. Germline-derived CDR1 and CDR2 are MDHEN and SYDVKM. CDR3 sequence reads: CASSLGTSEAFF. As DNA, the CDR3 is TGTGCCAGCAGTCTAGGGACAAGTGAAGCTTTCTTT.

This clone was observed a few times. The chain couples TRBV28 to TRBJ2-1; the D gene is possibly TRBD1 (5 bases). The germline gives CDR1 MDHEN, CDR2 SYDVKM. CDR3 size: 14 residues. Trimming left V 6 bases short and J 6 bases short, with 15 bases between. CDR3 in DNA: TGTGCCAGCAGGCTACTTAGACAGACCAATGAGCAGTTCTTC. This codes for CASRLLRQTNEQFF.

The rearrangement uses TRBV7-9 and TRBJ2-5, with a possible D match to TRBD2 (5 bases). The V gene's germline CDR1 is SEHNR and CDR2 FQNEAQ (reference sequence). The CDR3 totals 15 residues. V lost 2 bases and J 4 bases, leaving 14 bases between the germline ends. This CDR3 reads CASSLNSAAGETQYF. CDR3 sequence (DNA): TGTGCCAGCAGCTTAAATAGTGCGGCGGGAGAGACCCAGTACTTC.

The rearrangement joins TRBV27 to TRBJ2-7; 7 bases match TRBD1. The ends lost 6 bases at V and 2 bases at J; junction bases unmatched: 7. CDR1 is MNHEY and CDR2 is SMNVEV in the germline V gene (reference sequence). The CDR3 extends over 14 amino acids. CDR3 sequence: CASRETGFTYEQYF. Here the CDR3 DNA reads TGTGCCAGCAGGGAGACAGGGTTCACCTACGAGCAGTACTTC.

This chain uses TRBV7-6 with TRBJ2-3; 7 positions match TRBD2. V trimming: 4 bases; J trimming: 0 bases; junction bases outside the gene matches: 10. Per germline, CDR1 SGHVS and CDR2 FNYEAQ. The CDR3 covers 17 residues. The DNA for the CDR3 is TGTGCCAGCAGCTACCTTGGGGGAGGGACTAGCACAGATACGCAGTATTTT. Its protein product is CASSYLGGGTSTDTQYF.

This rearrangement joins TRBV5-1 to TRBJ2-1; 9 bases align to TRBD2. Germline-derived CDR1 and CDR2 are SGHRS and YFSETQ. The V segment lost 0 bases and the J segment 8 bases; nucleotides outside the gene matches: 12. The CDR3 runs 17 residues. CDR3 in DNA: TGCGCCAGCAGCTTGGCACTAGCGGGCTCACTGGGGGATGAGCAGTTCTTC. As protein: CASSLALAGSLGDEQFF.

This sequence joins TRBV5-4 and TRBJ2-2; TRBD1 matches 11 bases. The V gene's germline CDR1 is SGHNT and CDR2 YYREEE (reference sequence). This CDR3 spans 15 amino acids. The V gene end was trimmed by 4 bases and the J gene end by 5 bases; junction bases not matched to a gene: 4. CDR3 in DNA: TGTGCCAGCAGCAGGGGACAGGGGGGGACCGGGGAGCTGTTTTTT. Translation gives CASSRGQGGTGELFF.

This sequence joins TRBV13 and TRBJ1-1; D is undetermined. Germline V gene lookup returns CDR1 PRHDT and CDR2 FYEKMQ (reference sequence). With 5 bases removed from V and 1 base from J, the gap between germline ends came to 8 bases. CDR3 size: 13 residues. CDR3 residues: CASSPVENTEAFF. Written as DNA, the CDR3 is TGTGCCAGCAGCCCCGTCGAGAACACTGAAGCTTTCTTT.

This clone was seen only a few times. The rearrangement uses TRBV7-2 and TRBJ2-3; 9 bases line up with TRBD2. Germline-derived CDR1 and CDR2 are SGHTA and FQGNSA. Trimming at V came to 1 base and at J to 3 bases, leaving 8 bases not matched to a gene. The CDR3 is 17 amino acids. The CDR3 region is CASSLVPLAGKTDTQYF. In DNA form, the CDR3 reads TGTGCCAGCAGCTTAGTTCCCCTAGCGGGGAAGACAGATACGCAGTATTTT. The whole variable domain, filled in from reference TRBV7-2 and TRBJ2-3, reads GAGVSQSPSNKVTEKGKDVELRCDPISGHTALYWYRQSLGQGLEFLIYFQGNSAPDKSGLPSDRFSAERTGGSVSTLTIQRTQQEDSAVYLCASSLVPLAGKTDTQYFGPGTRLTVL.

This rearrangement joins TRBV9 to TRBJ2-2; no clear D. This CDR3 is 13 amino acids long. Germline CDR1 and CDR2: SGDLS and YYNGEE. Trimming took 0 bases from V and 4 from J, leaving 4 bases between them. CDR3 DNA: TGTGCCAGCAGCGTAGGGGCCACCGGGGAGCTGTTTTTT. The encoded protein is CASSVGATGELFF.

This clone appeared a single time. The chain joins TRBV7-3 to TRBJ2-1; D is uncertain. Germline V gives CDR1 SGHTA, CDR2 FQGTGA. The V end was cut by 0 bases, the J end by 8 bases, with 8 bases between. CDR3 length equals 13 residues. The CDR3 loop is CASSLTVIDEQFF. DNA of the CDR3: TGTGCCAGCAGCTTAACCGTTATCGATGAGCAGTTCTTC.

The sample holds a few counts of this clone. The chain employs TRBV5-1 and TRBJ1-6; TRBD1 is a possible D gene (5 bases). The V gene lost 4 bases and the J gene lost 6 bases, with 17 bases spanning the gap. Germline V gene sequence: CDR1 SGHRS, CDR2 YFSETQ. This CDR3 is built from 16 residues. CDR3 region: CASSLNSLRGNSPLHF. The CDR3 DNA reads TGCGCCAGCAGCCTGAATTCGTTGAGGGGTAATTCACCCCTCCACTTT.

The rearrangement uses TRBV19 and TRBJ1-6; D unclear. The V end was cut by 0 bases, the J end by 4 bases, with 13 bases between. The CDR3 length is 17 residues. The germline gives CDR1 LNHDA, CDR2 SQIVND (reference sequence). CDR3 in amino acids: CASSIDQSGLYNSPLHF. CDR3 sequence (DNA): TGTGCCAGTAGTATAGATCAGAGCGGACTATATAATTCACCCCTCCACTTT.

This chain joins TRBV19 and TRBJ1-1; TRBD1 aligns across 8 bases. Germline-derived CDR1 and CDR2 are LNHDA and SQIVND (reference sequence). V was clipped by 6 bases and J by 1 base; unmatched bases: 13. The CDR3 totals 17 residues. The chain's CDR3 is CASRLIGQGEGNTEAFF. The CDR3, as DNA: TGTGCCAGTAGACTAATCGGACAGGGAGAAGGGAACACTGAAGCTTTCTTT. The full variable domain, with the rest looked up from reference TRBV19 and TRBJ1-1, is DGGITQSPKYLFRKEGQNVTLSCEQNLNHDAMYWYRQDPGQGLRLIYYSQIVNDFQKGDIAEGYSVSREKKESFPLTVTSAQKNPTAFYLCASRLIGQGEGNTEAFFGQGTRLTVV.

In DNA, the CDR3 is TGTGCCAGCAGCCAAGACATGGGACTAGCGGGGCGATTGGATGAGCAGTTCTTC. It translates to CASSQDMGLAGRLDEQFF. The chain links TRBV4-2 to TRBJ2-1; 13 positions agree with TRBD2. Germline V gene data show CDR1 as LGHNA and CDR2 as YNFKEQ. V lost 0 bases to trimming and J lost 8 bases; unmatched junction nucleotides: 10. This CDR3 comprises 18 residues.

The chain has TRBV6-5 and TRBJ2-7, with unresolved D. CDR1 is MNHEY, CDR2 SVGAGI, per germline. The CDR3 runs 15 residues. V lost 0 bases and J lost 2, with 11 bases in between. The DNA for the CDR3 is TGTGCCAGCAGTTACTCAAGGGATCTCGCCTACGAGCAGTACTTC. Translated, it gives CASSYSRDLAYEQYF.